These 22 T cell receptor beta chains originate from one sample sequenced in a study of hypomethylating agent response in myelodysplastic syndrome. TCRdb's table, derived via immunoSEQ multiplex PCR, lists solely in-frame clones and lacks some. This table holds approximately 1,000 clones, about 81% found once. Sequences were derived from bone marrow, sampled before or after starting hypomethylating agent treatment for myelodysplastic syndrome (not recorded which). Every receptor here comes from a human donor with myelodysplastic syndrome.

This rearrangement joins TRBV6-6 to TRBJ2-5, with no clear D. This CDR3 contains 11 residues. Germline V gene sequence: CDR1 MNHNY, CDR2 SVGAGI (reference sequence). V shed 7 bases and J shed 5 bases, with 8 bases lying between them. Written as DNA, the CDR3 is TGTGCCAGCACCGCGGTGGAGACCCAGTACTTC. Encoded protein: CASTAVETQYF.

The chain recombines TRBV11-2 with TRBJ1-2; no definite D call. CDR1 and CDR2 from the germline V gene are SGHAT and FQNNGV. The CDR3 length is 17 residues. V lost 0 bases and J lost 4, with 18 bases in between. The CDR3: CASSLDLSRGYTYGYTF. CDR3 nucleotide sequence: TGTGCCAGCAGCTTAGATCTTAGCCGGGGTTATACCTATGGCTACACCTTC.

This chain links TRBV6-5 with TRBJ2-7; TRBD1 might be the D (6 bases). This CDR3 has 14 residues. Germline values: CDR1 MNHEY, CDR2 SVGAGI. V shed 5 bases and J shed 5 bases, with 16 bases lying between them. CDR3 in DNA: TGTGCCAGCAGTCCTACGGGACAATGGAACGAGCAGTACTTC. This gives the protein CASSPTGQWNEQYF.

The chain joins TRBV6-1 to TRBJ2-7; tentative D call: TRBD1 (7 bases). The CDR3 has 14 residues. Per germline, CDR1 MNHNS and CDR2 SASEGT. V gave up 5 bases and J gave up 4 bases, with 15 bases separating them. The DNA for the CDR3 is TGTGCCAGCAGTTTAGAGACAGGGAGGTACGAGCAGTACTTC. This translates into CASSLETGRYEQYF.

CDR3 region: CASSLLATDTQYF. The CDR3 DNA reads as TGTGCCAGCAGCTTACTAGCAACAGATACGCAGTATTTT. V and J are TRBV14 and TRBJ2-3; D possibly corresponds to TRBD2 (6 bases). CDR3 length: 13 amino acids. Germline V gene data show CDR1 as SGHDN and CDR2 as FVKESK. Trimming left V 5 bases short and J 3 bases short, with 9 bases between.

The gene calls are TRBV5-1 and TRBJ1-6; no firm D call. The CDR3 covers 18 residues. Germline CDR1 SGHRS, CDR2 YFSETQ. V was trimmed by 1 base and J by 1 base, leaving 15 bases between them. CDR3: CASSLSMSGESYNSPLHF. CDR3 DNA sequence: TGCGCCAGCAGCTTGTCAATGAGCGGGGAGTCCTATAATTCACCCCTCCACTTT.

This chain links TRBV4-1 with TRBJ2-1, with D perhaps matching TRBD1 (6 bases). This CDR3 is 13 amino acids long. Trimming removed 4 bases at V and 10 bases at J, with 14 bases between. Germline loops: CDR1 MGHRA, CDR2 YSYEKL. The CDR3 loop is CASSLTGIGEQFF. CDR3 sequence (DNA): TGCGCCAGCAGCCTCACAGGGATTGGGGAGCAGTTCTTC.

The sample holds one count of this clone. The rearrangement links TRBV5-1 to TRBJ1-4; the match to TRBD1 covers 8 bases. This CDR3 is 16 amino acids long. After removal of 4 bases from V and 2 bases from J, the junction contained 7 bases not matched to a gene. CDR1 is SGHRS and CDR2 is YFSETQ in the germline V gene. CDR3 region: CASSAHGQGTNEKLFF. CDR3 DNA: TGCGCCAGCAGCGCACATGGACAGGGCACTAATGAAAAACTGTTTTTT. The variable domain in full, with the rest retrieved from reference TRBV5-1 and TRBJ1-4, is KAGVTQTPRYLIKTRGQQVTLSCSPISGHRSVSWYQQTPGQGLQFLFEYFSETQRNKGNFPGRFSGRQFSNSRSEMNVSTLELGDSALYLCASSAHGQGTNEKLFFGSGTQLSVL.

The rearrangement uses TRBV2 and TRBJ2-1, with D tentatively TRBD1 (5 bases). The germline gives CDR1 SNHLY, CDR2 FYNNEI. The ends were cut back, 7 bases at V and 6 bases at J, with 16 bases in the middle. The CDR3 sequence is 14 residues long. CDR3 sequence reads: CASKQGTWANEQFF. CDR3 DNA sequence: TGTGCCAGCAAGCAGGGAACATGGGCCAATGAGCAGTTCTTC.

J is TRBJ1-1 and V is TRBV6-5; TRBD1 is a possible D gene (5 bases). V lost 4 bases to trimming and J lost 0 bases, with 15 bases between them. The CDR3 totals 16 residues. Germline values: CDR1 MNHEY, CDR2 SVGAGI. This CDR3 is CASSWGSGTMNTEAFF. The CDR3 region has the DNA TGTGCCAGCAGTTGGGGGTCAGGAACCATGAACACTGAAGCTTTCTTT.

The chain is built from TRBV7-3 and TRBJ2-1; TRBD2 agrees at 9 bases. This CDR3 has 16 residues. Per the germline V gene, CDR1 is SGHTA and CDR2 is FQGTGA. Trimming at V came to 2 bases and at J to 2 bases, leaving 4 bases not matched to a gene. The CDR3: CASSLGTSGPYNEQFF. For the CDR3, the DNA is TGTGCCAGCAGCTTAGGAACTAGCGGGCCCTACAATGAGCAGTTCTTC.

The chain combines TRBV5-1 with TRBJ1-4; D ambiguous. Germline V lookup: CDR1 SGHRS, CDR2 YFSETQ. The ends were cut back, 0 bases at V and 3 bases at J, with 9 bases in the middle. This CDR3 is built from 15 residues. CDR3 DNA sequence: TGCGCCAGCAGCTTGGCCGGGCGGCCTAATGAAAAACTGTTTTTT. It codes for CASSLAGRPNEKLFF.

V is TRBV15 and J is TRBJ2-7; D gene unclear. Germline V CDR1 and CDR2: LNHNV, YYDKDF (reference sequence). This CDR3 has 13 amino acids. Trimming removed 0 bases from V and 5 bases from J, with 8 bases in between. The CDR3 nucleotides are TGTGCCACCAGCAGAGATGTTTGGGACGAGCAGTACTTC. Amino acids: CATSRDVWDEQYF.

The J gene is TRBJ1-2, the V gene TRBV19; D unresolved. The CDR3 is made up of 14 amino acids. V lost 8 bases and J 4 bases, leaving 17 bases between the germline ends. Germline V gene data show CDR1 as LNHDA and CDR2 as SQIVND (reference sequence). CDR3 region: CASRVPGIFYGYTF. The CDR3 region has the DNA TGTGCCAGTCGAGTACCGGGCATCTTCTATGGCTACACCTTC.

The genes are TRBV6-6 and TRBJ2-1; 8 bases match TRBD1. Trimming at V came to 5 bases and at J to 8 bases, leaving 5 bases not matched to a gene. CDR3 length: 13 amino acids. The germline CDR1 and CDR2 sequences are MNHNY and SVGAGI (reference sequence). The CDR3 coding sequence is TGTGCCAGCAGTACGACAGGGGTGGATGAGCAGTTCTTC. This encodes CASSTTGVDEQFF.

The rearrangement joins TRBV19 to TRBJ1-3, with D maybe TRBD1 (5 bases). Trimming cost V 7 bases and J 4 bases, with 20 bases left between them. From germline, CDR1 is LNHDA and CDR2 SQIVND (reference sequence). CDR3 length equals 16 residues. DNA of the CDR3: TGTGCCAGTACCGACCGGGGAGGGGTCGCAGGAAACACCATATATTTT. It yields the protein CASTDRGGVAGNTIYF.

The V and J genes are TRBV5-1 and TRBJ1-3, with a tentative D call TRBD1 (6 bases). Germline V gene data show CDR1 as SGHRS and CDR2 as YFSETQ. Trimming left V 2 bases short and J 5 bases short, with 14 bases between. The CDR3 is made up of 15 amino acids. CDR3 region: CASSLQGGERNTIYF. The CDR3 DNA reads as TGCGCCAGCAGCTTACAGGGTGGAGAGAGAAACACCATATATTTT.

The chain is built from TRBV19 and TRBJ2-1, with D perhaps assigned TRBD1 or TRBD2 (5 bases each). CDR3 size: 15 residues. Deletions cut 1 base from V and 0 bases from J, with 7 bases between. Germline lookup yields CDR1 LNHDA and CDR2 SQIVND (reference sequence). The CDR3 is CASSIAGGSYNEQFF. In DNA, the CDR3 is TGTGCCAGTAGTATAGCTGGGGGCTCCTACAATGAGCAGTTCTTC.

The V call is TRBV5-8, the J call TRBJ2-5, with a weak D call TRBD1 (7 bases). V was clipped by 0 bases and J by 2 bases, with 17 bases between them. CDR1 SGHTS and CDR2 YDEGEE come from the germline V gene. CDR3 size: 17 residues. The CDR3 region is CASSLDRGGEVQETQYF. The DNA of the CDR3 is TGTGCCAGCAGCTTGGACAGGGGAGGCGAGGTTCAAGAGACCCAGTACTTC. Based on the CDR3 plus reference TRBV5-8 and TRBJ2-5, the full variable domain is EAGVTQSPTHLIKTRGQQATLRCSPISGHTSVYWYQQALGLGLQFLLWYDEGEERNRGNFPPRFSGRQFPNYSSELNVNALELEDSALYLCASSLDRGGEVQETQYFGPGTRLLVL.

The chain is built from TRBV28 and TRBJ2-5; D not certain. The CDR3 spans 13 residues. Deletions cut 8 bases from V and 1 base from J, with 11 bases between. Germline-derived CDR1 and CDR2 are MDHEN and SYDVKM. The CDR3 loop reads CASARLSQETQYF. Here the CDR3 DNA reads TGTGCCAGCGCCCGACTCTCCCAAGAGACCCAGTACTTC.

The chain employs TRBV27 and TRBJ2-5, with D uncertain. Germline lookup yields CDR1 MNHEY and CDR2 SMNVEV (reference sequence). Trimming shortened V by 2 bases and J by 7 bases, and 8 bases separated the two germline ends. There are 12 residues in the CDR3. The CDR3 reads CASSLVVATQYF. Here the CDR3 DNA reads TGTGCCAGCAGTTTAGTTGTCGCGACCCAGTACTTC.

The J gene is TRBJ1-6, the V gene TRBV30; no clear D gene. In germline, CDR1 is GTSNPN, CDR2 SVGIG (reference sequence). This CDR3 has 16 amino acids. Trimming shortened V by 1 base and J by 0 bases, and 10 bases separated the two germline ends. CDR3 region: CAWSGGAGSYNSPLHF. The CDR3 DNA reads TGTGCCTGGAGTGGGGGAGCGGGCTCCTATAATTCACCCCTCCACTTT.